This passage covers 23 T cell receptor beta chains from one sample sequenced in a study of T-cell memory formation after mild COVID-19. One entry per CDR3 protein, called by TCRdb with MiXCR from the 5' RACE reads. This table holds hundreds of thousands of distinct CDR3 sequences, 20% to 25% found once. Sequenced material: PBMCs or a T cell subset sorted from them (not recorded which). Every receptor here comes from an adult woman who had mild COVID-19 (a few samples of this study predate the infection). Cell type and time point are not known.

The genes are TRBV30 and TRBJ2-7, with D tentatively TRBD1 or TRBD2 (5 bases each). Germline values: CDR1 GTSNPN, CDR2 SVGIG (reference sequence). The V end lost 2 bases, the J end lost 5 bases, and 16 bases lay between the germline ends. CDR3 length: 14 residues. CDR3 nucleotides: TGTGCCTGGAGTCCGGGGACCCTTTCCCACGAGCAGTACTTC. Its translation: CAWSPGTLSHEQYF.

This clonotype has ten or more counts. J is TRBJ2-7 and V is TRBV6-2 or TRBV6-3, with 7 bases aligning to TRBD2. The CDR3 is made up of 13 amino acids. Trimming at V came to 8 bases and at J to 5 bases, leaving 9 bases not matched to a gene. CDR1 and CDR2 from the germline V gene are MNHEY and SVGEGT. The CDR3 coding sequence is TGTGCCAGCCGGCGGGCTAGCGGAGACGAGCAGTACTTC. Protein product: CASRRASGDEQYF.

This clonotype was observed many times. The chain is built from TRBV6-5 and TRBJ1-6; unclear D gene. Germline V gene data show CDR1 as MNHEY and CDR2 as SVGAGI. V was clipped by 7 bases and J by 5 bases, with 15 bases between them. The CDR3 extends over 15 amino acids. The CDR3: CASTPATADNSPLHF. CDR3 coding DNA: TGTGCCAGCACCCCGGCAACAGCAGATAATTCACCCCTCCACTTT.

This chain links TRBV5-6 with TRBJ2-7, with a possible D match to TRBD1 (5 bases). There are 17 residues in the CDR3. Trimming cost V 3 bases and J 2 bases, with 21 bases left between them. CDR1 is SGHDT, CDR2 YYEEEE, per germline. The CDR3 here is CASSYGGARADAYEQYF. CDR3 bases: TGTGCCAGCAGCTACGGTGGCGCCAGGGCAGACGCCTACGAGCAGTACTTC.

Only a few counts were recorded for this clonotype. The chain recombines TRBV7-2 with TRBJ1-1; D gene unclear. Deletions cut 2 bases from V and 5 bases from J, with 9 bases between. Germline CDR1 and CDR2: SGHTA and FQGNSA. The CDR3 sequence is 13 residues long. CDR3: CASSLPSRTEAFF. The CDR3 DNA follows: TGTGCCAGCAGCTTACCCTCGAGGACTGAAGCTTTCTTT.

Only a few counts were recorded for this clonotype. The rearrangement uses TRBV6-6 and TRBJ1-5, with 8 positions matching TRBD1. CDR1 MNHNY and CDR2 SVGAGI come from the germline V gene (reference sequence). V shed 9 bases, J shed 7 bases, and the junction held 14 bases outside the gene matches. The CDR3 runs to 15 residues. The CDR3 is CARSIYRGGEQPQHF. CDR3 in DNA: TGTGCCAGATCCATATACAGGGGGGGTGAGCAGCCCCAGCATTTT.

The sample holds many counts of this clonotype. The chain is built from TRBV13 and TRBJ2-3, with 9 positions matching TRBD2. The V segment lost 5 bases and the J segment 4 bases; nucleotides outside the gene matches: 7. Germline V gene sequence: CDR1 PRHDT, CDR2 FYEKMQ (reference sequence). The CDR3 extends over 15 amino acids. The CDR3 nucleotides are TGTGCCAGCAGCCTTAGCGGGGGAGGATCAGATACGCAGTATTTT. Its protein product is CASSLSGGGSDTQYF. Variable domain in full (rest from reference TRBV13 and TRBJ2-3): AAGVIQSPRHLIKEKRETATLKCYPIPRHDTVYWYQQGPGQDPQFLISFYEKMQSDKGSIPDRFSAQQFSDYHSELNMSSLELGDSALYFCASSLSGGGSDTQYFGPGTRLTVL.

This chain connects TRBV4-1 to TRBJ2-5, with TRBD2 matching 15 bases. This CDR3 contains 17 residues. V dropped 3 bases and J dropped 1; count of bases not matched to a gene: 3. CDR1 is MGHRA and CDR2 is YSYEKL in the germline V gene. The CDR3 spells CASSQAGLAGGQETQYF. CDR3 DNA sequence: TGCGCCAGCAGCCAGGCGGGACTAGCGGGGGGCCAAGAGACCCAGTACTTC.

This clonotype showed up just a few times. J is TRBJ1-2 and V is TRBV20-1, with D maybe TRBD1 (5 bases). There are 12 residues in the CDR3. Germline V gene data show CDR1 as DFQATT and CDR2 as SNEGSKA (reference sequence). V was cut by 2 bases and J by 8 bases, with 12 bases left in between. The CDR3 reads CSARRDAWGYTF. CDR3 DNA sequence: TGCAGTGCTAGACGGGACGCGTGGGGCTACACCTTC.

In DNA, the CDR3 is TGTGCCAGCAGCTTGGACGGGGGTAACACTGAAGCTTTCTTT. Its protein product is CASSLDGGNTEAFF. The chain recombines TRBV7-2 with TRBJ1-1; TRBD1 is a possible D gene (5 bases). The CDR3 runs to 14 residues. The germline CDR1 and CDR2 sequences are SGHTA and FQGNSA. V was cut by 3 bases and J by 2 bases, with 10 bases left in between. The complete variable domain, with remaining parts taken from reference TRBV7-2 and TRBJ1-1, reads GAGVSQSPSNKVTEKGKDVELRCDPISGHTALYWYRQSLGQGLEFLIYFQGNSAPDKSGLPSDRFSAERTGGSVSTLTIQRTQQEDSAVYLCASSLDGGNTEAFFGQGTRLTVV.

This clonotype occurred a few times. The chain has TRBV15 and TRBJ1-1, with a weak D call TRBD1 (5 bases). CDR3 size: 14 residues. The germline V gene encodes CDR1 LNHNV and CDR2 YYDKDF (reference sequence). V gave up 2 bases and J gave up 0 bases, with 7 bases separating them. This CDR3 is CATSRQGMNTEAFF. DNA for the CDR3: TGTGCCACCAGCAGACAGGGAATGAACACTGAAGCTTTCTTT.

V gene TRBV7-6 combines with J gene TRBJ2-2; the match to TRBD2 covers 10 bases. The CDR3 is 17 amino acids. In germline, CDR1 is SGHVS, CDR2 FNYEAQ. Unmatched junction bases numbered 9, after V lost 5 bases and J lost 3 bases. CDR3 DNA: TGTGCCAGCAGCCAGAGCGGGGGGGCTCTGTACACCGGGGAGCTGTTTTTT. Translating gives CASSQSGGALYTGELFF.

The chain is built from TRBV6-2 or TRBV6-3 and TRBJ1-1; perhaps TRBD1 as D (6 bases). V lost 2 bases to trimming and J lost 3 bases, with 22 bases between them. Germline CDR1 MNHEY, CDR2 SVGEGT. CDR3 length: 18 amino acids. DNA for the CDR3: TGTGCCAGCAGTTACACGCCACCCTACAGGGACGGGGACACTGAAGCTTTCTTT. Its translation is CASSYTPPYRDGDTEAFF.

The J gene is TRBJ1-5, the V gene TRBV20-1; 7 bases agree with TRBD1. The CDR3 has 15 amino acids. V lost 6 bases to trimming and J lost 3 bases; unmatched junction nucleotides: 11. The germline V gene has CDR1 DFQATT and CDR2 SNEGSKA (reference sequence). CDR3 DNA sequence: TGCAGTGCGATCCGGGACAGCGGAACCAATCAGCCCCAGCATTTT. Protein: CSAIRDSGTNQPQHF.

This clonotype showed up many times. The chain is built from TRBV12-3 or TRBV12-4 and TRBJ2-3; D unclear. This CDR3 comprises 15 residues. V lost 3 bases and J 0 bases, leaving 10 bases between the germline ends. CDR3 coding DNA: TGTGCCAGCAGTTTGGAAGCCCTTAGCACAGATACGCAGTATTTT. Amino acids: CASSLEALSTDTQYF.

This clonotype turned up a few times. This rearrangement joins TRBV18 to TRBJ1-4, with TRBD1 as a possible D gene (5 bases). This CDR3 contains 13 residues. Trimming stripped 4 bases from V and 5 bases from J, with 8 bases between. Germline V gene data show CDR1 as KGHSH and CDR2 as LQKENI. The CDR3, as DNA: TGTGCCAGCTCACAGCGACAGAATGAAAAACTGTTTTTT. Amino acid sequence: CASSQRQNEKLFF. The whole variable domain, filled in from reference TRBV18 and TRBJ1-4, reads NAGVMQNPRHLVRRRGQEARLRCSPMKGHSHVYWYRQLPEEGLKFMVYLQKENIIDESGMPKERFSAEFPKEGPSILRIQQVVRGDSAAYFCASSQRQNEKLFFGSGTQLSVL.

In its sample, this clonotype was seen a few times. The chain is built from TRBV4-1 and TRBJ2-5; no reliable D call. V was clipped by 4 bases and J by 1 base, with 16 bases between them. Per the germline V gene, CDR1 is MGHRA and CDR2 is YSYEKL. This CDR3 is 16 amino acids long. The CDR3 reads CASSRRFAVPQETQYF. Written as DNA, the CDR3 is TGCGCCAGCAGCCGCCGTTTTGCGGTCCCCCAAGAGACCCAGTACTTC.

The table lists this clonotype with a few counts. The chain uses TRBV7-3 and TRBJ2-1, with D perhaps matching TRBD2 (5 bases). Trimming removed 3 bases at V and 8 bases at J, with 8 bases between. The CDR3 contains 12 residues. The V gene's germline CDR1 is SGHTA and CDR2 FQGTGA. In nucleotides, the CDR3 is TGTGCCAGCAGCTTGAAGAGGGATGAGCAGTTCTTC. It encodes CASSLKRDEQFF. Combining the CDR3 with reference TRBV7-3 and TRBJ2-1 gives the whole variable domain GAGVSQTPSNKVTEKGKYVELRCDPISGHTALYWYRQSLGQGPEFLIYFQGTGAADDSGLPNDRFFAVRPEGSVSTLKIQRTERGDSAVYLCASSLKRDEQFFGPGTRLTVL.

Details on this clonotype: The CDR3 does not end in the conserved phenylalanine or tryptophan, so this is likely a read error. This chain joins TRBV9 and TRBJ1-2; TRBD1 aligns across 10 bases. V lost 2 bases to trimming and J lost 5 bases; unmatched junction nucleotides: 6. There are 15 residues in the CDR3. The germline V gene encodes CDR1 SGDLS and CDR2 YYNGEE. The CDR3 spells CASSVGKDRGYGYTY. The CDR3 DNA sequence: TGTGCCAGCAGCGTCGGAAAGGACAGGGGGTATGGCTACACCTAC.

The V and J genes are TRBV7-9 and TRBJ1-3, with D perhaps TRBD1 (5 bases). The CDR3 sequence is 15 residues long. CDR1 SEHNR and CDR2 FQNEAQ come from the germline V gene (reference sequence). The V gene lost 5 bases and the J gene lost 0 bases, with 11 bases spanning the gap. The CDR3 here is CASSDSRSSGNTIYF. The CDR3 nucleotides are TGTGCCAGCAGCGACAGCAGGAGCTCTGGAAACACCATATATTTT.

This clonotype was seen a handful of times. This rearrangement joins TRBV7-9 to TRBJ2-3, with D tentatively TRBD2 (6 bases). Germline assignment: CDR1 SEHNR and CDR2 FQNEAQ (reference sequence). Trimming removed 4 bases from V and 11 bases from J, with 22 bases in between. This CDR3 region has 15 residues. The CDR3 bases are TGTGCCAGCAGCTCCGCCCGGGACTCGATTTGGGGGCAGTATTTT. Translating gives CASSSARDSIWGQYF. Variable domain in full (rest from reference TRBV7-9 and TRBJ2-3): DTGVSQNPRHKITKRGQNVTFRCDPISEHNRLYWYRQTLGQGPEFLTYFQNEAQLEKSRLLSDRFSAERPKGSFSTLEIQRTEQGDSAMYLCASSSARDSIWGQYFGPGTRLTVL.

The chain uses TRBV24-1 and TRBJ2-1; either TRBD1 or TRBD2 may supply D (5 bases each). The length of the CDR3 is 15 residues. Trimming removed 4 bases from V and 5 bases from J, with 14 bases in between. CDR1 is KGHDR, CDR2 SFDVKD, per germline. This CDR3 is CATSEEGRRDNEQFF. CDR3 coding DNA: TGTGCCACCAGTGAAGAGGGGCGAAGGGACAATGAGCAGTTCTTC.

V and J are TRBV5-5 and TRBJ2-7; no reliable D call. The CDR3 is 14 amino acids. Germline CDR1 SGHKS, CDR2 YYEKEE (reference sequence). V lost 0 bases and J 1 base, leaving 8 bases between the germline ends. The chain's CDR3 is CASSLDSHSYEQYF. For the CDR3, the DNA is TGTGCCAGCAGCTTGGACAGCCATTCCTACGAGCAGTACTTC.